The 23 T cell receptor beta chains below were found in one sample sequenced in a study of T cells in women clearing cervical HPV infection. Sequencing was performed with immunoSEQ multiplex PCR; in TCRdb, only in-frame clones are kept and a portion is missing. Its listing shows tens of thousands of clones. The specimen sequenced was blood buffy coat. The origin of the receptors is a woman aged 18-70 years with a cervical HPV16 infection that either progressed to CIN3+ or cleared (not recorded which).

Notes on this clone: The read ends 3 residues early relative to the CDR3; the germline J gene fills the gap. The V and J genes are TRBV5-1 and TRBJ2-5; unclear D gene. This CDR3 comprises 14 residues. CDR1 SGHRS and CDR2 YFSETQ come from the germline V gene. V shed 4 bases and J shed 4 bases, with 14 bases lying between them. The CDR3 is CASSPGGFGETQYF. Partial CDR3 DNA: TGCGCCAGCAGCCCGGGTGGCTTCGGAGAGACC.

As to this clone: The read falls 3 residues short of the CDR3 end, and the missing part is taken from the germline J gene. The rearrangement joins TRBV2 to TRBJ1-2, with 12 bases matching TRBD1. The junction had 11 bases not matched to a gene; V was cut back by 5 bases and J by 4 bases. CDR1 is SNHLY, CDR2 FYNNEI, per germline. The CDR3 totals 17 residues. The DNA read from the CDR3 is TGTGCCAGCAGTAATCCCGGGACAGGGGGCGTCGGCTATGGC. It is translated as CASSNPGTGGVGYG. Given in full, the CDR3 is CASSNPGTGGVGYGYTF.

Note on this clone: The read finishes 3 residues shy of the CDR3 end, and the germline J gene is used to complete it. The rearrangement joins TRBV6-2 or TRBV6-3 to TRBJ1-1; no definite D call. The germline V gene encodes CDR1 MNHEY and CDR2 SVGEGT. This CDR3 region has 11 residues. Trimming took 7 bases from V and 1 from J, leaving 4 bases between them. CDR3 protein: CASTQNTEAFF. The covered CDR3 bases are TGTGCCAGCACCCAGAACACTGAA.

Points on this clone: The CDR3 goes on 3 residues after the read ends, and that part is filled in from the germline J gene. The chain uses TRBV7-2 and TRBJ1-5, with D possibly being TRBD1 (6 bases). This CDR3 spans 14 amino acids. Germline V gene lookup returns CDR1 SGHTA and CDR2 FQGNSA. Trimming shortened V by 4 bases and J by 3 bases, and 10 bases separated the two germline ends. CDR3 DNA (partial): TGTGCCAGCAGCTCCCGGACAGACAATCAGCCC. It codes for CASSSRTDNQP. The whole CDR3 reads CASSSRTDNQPQHF.

With regard to this clone: The read ends 3 residues early relative to the CDR3; the germline J gene fills the gap. The chain joins TRBV20-1 to TRBJ2-1; 8 positions match TRBD2. The CDR3 contains 14 residues. The trim removed 3 bases at V and 8 bases at J, leaving 9 bases unmatched. Germline CDR1 DFQATT, CDR2 SNEGSKA (reference sequence). The CDR3 DNA, read in part, is TGCAGTGCTAGCCCCCCTGCGGGGGGAGATGAG. Translating gives CSASPPAGGDE. The entire CDR3 sequence reads CSASPPAGGDEQFF.

In the case of this clone: Read data end 3 residues before the CDR3 end; the end is taken from the germline J gene. The V gene is TRBV19, the J gene TRBJ2-1; TRBD2 matches at 12 bases. Germline lookup yields CDR1 LNHDA and CDR2 SQIVND (reference sequence). Trimming cost V 2 bases and J 2 bases; bases outside gene matches: 1. The CDR3 consists of 16 residues. The CDR3 DNA, read in part, is TGTGCCAGTAGTATATCTAGCGGGAGGGCCTACAATGAG. Protein product: CASSISSGRAYNE. The whole CDR3 reads CASSISSGRAYNEQFF.

A word on this clone: The sequence runs out 3 residues before the end of the CDR3; the remainder is reconstructed from the germline J gene. J is TRBJ1-1 and V is TRBV20-1; possible D gene TRBD1, 5 bases. Germline CDR1 DFQATT, CDR2 SNEGSKA (reference sequence). The CDR3 is 12 residues long. V lost 3 bases and J 1 base, leaving 6 bases between the germline ends. Incomplete CDR3 DNA: TGCAGTGCTAGGCAGGGGAACACTGAA. Amino acids: CSARQGNTE. The whole CDR3 region reads CSARQGNTEAFF.

As concerns this clone: The DNA ends 3 residues before the CDR3 does, and the rest of the CDR3 is filled in from the germline J gene. The sample carries other DNA sequences with the same CDR3. The V gene is TRBV20-1, the J gene TRBJ2-5, with 7 positions matching TRBD2. The CDR3 consists of 12 residues. V lost 5 bases, J lost 4 bases, and 4 bases stayed unmatched. Per the germline V gene, CDR1 is DFQATT and CDR2 is SNEGSKA (reference sequence). CDR3 bases read: TGCAGTGCTCCGACTAGCTCAGAGACC. Its protein is CSAPTSSET. The whole CDR3 protein reads CSAPTSSETQYF.

A note on this clone: The CDR3 end falls 3 residues outside the read, so it is completed with the germline J gene. The chain couples TRBV20-1 to TRBJ2-7; TRBD1 matches 7 bases. Trimming removed 0 bases from V and 3 bases from J; junction bases left unmatched: 8. CDR1 is DFQATT and CDR2 is SNEGSKA in the germline V gene (reference sequence). The CDR3 totals 15 residues. CDR3 in amino acids: CSARDEQGILYEQYF. The CDR3 DNA, read in part, is TGCAGTGCTAGAGATGAACAGGGGATACTCTACGAG.

Turning to this clone: The sequence runs out 3 residues before the end of the CDR3; the remainder is reconstructed from the germline J gene. The sample carries other DNA sequences with the same CDR3. This chain joins TRBV19 and TRBJ2-2, with D possibly matching TRBD1 (8 bases). Trimming cost V 2 bases and J 7 bases, with 26 bases left between them. The CDR3 extends over 19 amino acids. The germline V gene encodes CDR1 LNHDA and CDR2 SQIVND (reference sequence). The sequenced CDR3 bases are TGTGCCAGTAGTATAAACGGGGGGTCCGGGACAGGTAAACTCGGGGAG. Its protein product is CASSINGGSGTGKLGE. The CDR3, in full, reads CASSINGGSGTGKLGELFF.

Comments on this clone: The read gets to within 3 residues of the CDR3 end, and the germline J gene fills in the rest. The chain is built from TRBV6-2 or TRBV6-3 and TRBJ2-1, with 10 nucleotides matching TRBD2. The V and J ends lost 6 bases and 7 bases, in that order; junction bases with no gene match: 12. CDR3 length: 16 amino acids. Germline V CDR1 and CDR2: MNHEY, SVGEGT. CDR3 DNA (partial): TGTGCCAGCAGGCCCCACACTAGCGGGGATAGGAATGAG. Translating gives CASRPHTSGDRNE. The full CDR3 protein reads CASRPHTSGDRNEQFF.

Worth noting for this clone: The read terminates 3 residues ahead of where the CDR3 ends, so the germline J gene completes it. This chain joins TRBV7-9 and TRBJ1-5, with a tentative D call TRBD1 (5 bases). The germline V gene encodes CDR1 SEHNR and CDR2 FQNEAQ (reference sequence). There are 15 residues in the CDR3. V lost 6 bases, J lost 5 bases, and 17 bases lay in between. The DNA read from the CDR3 is TGTGCCAGCAGTCAAGACAGCCAAGACTATCAGCCC. As protein: CASSQDSQDYQP. The CDR3 reads in full as CASSQDSQDYQPQHF.

This CDR3 reads CASSQPSENSYEQYF. The DNA read from the CDR3 is TGTGCCAGTAGTCAGCCTAGCGAGAATTCCTACGAG. V is TRBV19 and J is TRBJ2-7; D possibly corresponds to TRBD2 (6 bases). The read ends 3 residues shy of where the CDR3 ends; the end is completed using the germline J gene. Trimming removed 5 bases from V and 1 base from J, with 15 bases in between. The CDR3 loop spans 15 amino acids. Germline CDR1 and CDR2: LNHDA and SQIVND (reference sequence).

Notes on this clone: The CDR3 end is not reached by the read, which stops 3 residues before it; the germline J gene fills it in. This chain joins TRBV7-2 and TRBJ2-1, with D uncertain. With 1 base removed from V and 3 bases from J, the gap between germline ends came to 7 bases. Germline V gives CDR1 SGHTA, CDR2 FQGNSA. The CDR3 runs 14 residues. This CDR3 reads CASSLGTGYNEQFF. The CDR3 bases that were read are TGTGCCAGCAGCTTAGGAACTGGCTACAATGAG.

About this clone: The read terminates 3 residues before the CDR3 end, so the remaining end is supplied by the germline J gene. The V call is TRBV20-1, the J call TRBJ2-5; 15 nucleotides line up with TRBD2. Germline CDR1 and CDR2: DFQATT and SNEGSKA (reference sequence). The ends lost 6 bases at V and 4 bases at J; junction bases unmatched: 18. CDR3 length: 19 residues. The CDR3 sequence is CSAKPHRTSGRVRLETQYF. The part of the CDR3 DNA that was read is TGCAGTGCCAAACCCCACAGGACTAGCGGGAGGGTGAGGCTAGAGACC.

To note about this clone: The read ends 3 residues shy of where the CDR3 ends; the end is completed using the germline J gene. The V gene is TRBV19, the J gene TRBJ2-3, with TRBD1 matching over 9 bases. This CDR3 is built from 15 residues. Germline CDR1 and CDR2: LNHDA and SQIVND (reference sequence). Here the CDR3 reads CASSLIGTGNQPQYF. CDR3 DNA (partial): TGTGCCAGTAGCCTGATCGGGACAGGGAATCAGCCG.

Regarding this clone: Compared with germline, one end of the junction differs, possibly owing to a read error. CDR3 DNA (partial): TGCGCCAGCAGCCAAGGGACAGGGGAAGAGACC. Amino acid sequence: CASSQGTGEET. The whole CDR3 region reads CASSQGTGEETQYF. The V and J genes are TRBV4-2 and TRBJ2-5; TRBD1 matches at 10 bases. The CDR3 extends 3 residues past the end of the read, so its final part is completed from the germline J gene. This CDR3 region has 14 residues. Germline CDR1 and CDR2: LGHNA and YNFKEQ.

The chain's CDR3 is CASRPNLAGTDTQYF. Incomplete CDR3 DNA: TGTGCCAGCCGCCCAAATCTAGCCGGCACAGATACG. The chain recombines TRBV7-2 with TRBJ2-3, with D possibly TRBD2 on 5 matching bases. The CDR3 extends 3 residues past the end of the read, so its final part is completed from the germline J gene. With 8 bases removed from V and 1 base from J, the gap between germline ends came to 16 bases. Germline V gene lookup returns CDR1 SGHTA and CDR2 FQGNSA. The CDR3 sequence is 15 residues long.

Comment on this clone: The read finishes 3 residues shy of the CDR3 end, and the germline J gene is used to complete it. This chain uses TRBV11-2 with TRBJ2-1; 9 bases match TRBD2. The CDR3 totals 15 residues. Germline V CDR1 and CDR2: SGHAT, FQNNGV. Trimming cost V 5 bases and J 5 bases; bases outside gene matches: 7. The CDR3 spells CASSPLAGAHNEQFF. The sequenced part of the CDR3 DNA is TGTGCCAGCAGCCCCTTAGCGGGAGCCCACAATGAG.

Worth noting for this clone: The read falls 3 residues short of the CDR3 end, and the missing part is taken from the germline J gene. The chain combines TRBV29-1 with TRBJ2-2; 10 nucleotides agree with TRBD1. There are 13 residues in the CDR3. CDR1 is SQVTM, CDR2 ANQGSEA, per germline. CDR3 amino acids: CSVGTGGNEKLFF. CDR3 bases read: TGCAGCGTTGGGACAGGGGGGAATGAAAAG.

Comment on this clone: From the germline J gene comes the end of the CDR3, since the read stops 3 residues before it. This chain uses TRBV19 with TRBJ2-2; 14 bases map to TRBD2. This CDR3 is built from 19 residues. With 4 bases clipped from V and 3 bases from J, the junction kept 10 bases outside the gene matches. From germline, CDR1 is LNHDA and CDR2 SQIVND (reference sequence). The CDR3 spells CASSTLTPGLAGDTGELFF. CDR3 bases read: TGTGCCAGTAGTACCCTGACGCCGGGACTAGCGGGAGACACCGGGGAG. The whole variable domain, filled in from reference TRBV19 and TRBJ2-2, reads DGGITQSPKYLFRKEGQNVTLSCEQNLNHDAMYWYRQDPGQGLRLIYYSQIVNDFQKGDIAEGYSVSREKKESFPLTVTSAQKNPTAFYLCASSTLTPGLAGDTGELFFGEGSRLTVL.

To note about this clone: One end of the junction fails to match germline, which may point to a read error. The read gets to within 3 residues of the CDR3 end, and the germline J gene fills in the rest. The chain combines TRBV4-2 with TRBJ2-5, with unresolved D. CDR1 is LGHNA and CDR2 is YNFKEQ in the germline V gene. The CDR3 spans 16 residues. CDR3 region: CASSLSSPPLQETQYF. The part of the CDR3 DNA that was read is TGCGCCAGCAGCCTTTCTTCCCCCCCGTTACAAGAGACC.

To note about this clone: With the read ending 3 residues before the CDR3 end, the germline J gene is used to fill in that end. The chain uses TRBV20-1 and TRBJ1-1, with 8 nucleotides matching TRBD1. Germline CDR1 and CDR2: DFQATT and SNEGSKA (reference sequence). The CDR3 runs to 12 residues. The sequenced part of the CDR3 DNA is TGCAGTGCTTCGACAGGGGTCAGGGAA. This gives the protein CSASTGVRE. The whole CDR3 is CSASTGVREAFF.